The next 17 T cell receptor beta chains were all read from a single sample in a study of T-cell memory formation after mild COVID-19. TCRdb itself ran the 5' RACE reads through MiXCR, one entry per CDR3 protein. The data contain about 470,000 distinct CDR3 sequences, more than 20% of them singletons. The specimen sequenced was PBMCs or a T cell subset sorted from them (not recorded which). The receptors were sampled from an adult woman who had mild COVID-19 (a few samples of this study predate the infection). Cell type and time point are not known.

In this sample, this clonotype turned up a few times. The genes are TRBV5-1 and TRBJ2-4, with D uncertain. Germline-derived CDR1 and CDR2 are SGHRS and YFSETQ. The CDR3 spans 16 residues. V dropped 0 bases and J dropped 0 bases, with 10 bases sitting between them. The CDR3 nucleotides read TGCGCCAGCAGCTTGGAAGCGACTTTAGCCAAAAACATTCAGTACTTC. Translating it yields CASSLEATLAKNIQYF.

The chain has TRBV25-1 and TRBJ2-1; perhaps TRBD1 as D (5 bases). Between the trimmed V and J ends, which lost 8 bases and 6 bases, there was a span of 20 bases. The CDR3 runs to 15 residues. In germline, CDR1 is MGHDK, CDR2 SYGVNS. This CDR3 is CASAQQAFLGNEQFF. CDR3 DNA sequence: TGTGCCAGCGCTCAACAGGCCTTTTTGGGCAATGAGCAGTTCTTC.

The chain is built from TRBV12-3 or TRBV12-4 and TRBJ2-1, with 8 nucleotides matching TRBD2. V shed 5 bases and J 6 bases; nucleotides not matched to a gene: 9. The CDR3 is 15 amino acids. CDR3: CASSPLRGVGNEQFF. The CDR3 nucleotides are TGTGCCAGCAGTCCCTTGCGGGGGGTCGGCAATGAGCAGTTCTTC.

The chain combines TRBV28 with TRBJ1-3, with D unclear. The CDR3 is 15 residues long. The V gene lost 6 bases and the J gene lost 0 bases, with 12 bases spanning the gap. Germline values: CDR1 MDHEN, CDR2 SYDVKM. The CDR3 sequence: CASSQRRTSGNTIYF. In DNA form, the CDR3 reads TGTGCCAGCAGCCAACGACGGACCTCTGGAAACACCATATATTTT.

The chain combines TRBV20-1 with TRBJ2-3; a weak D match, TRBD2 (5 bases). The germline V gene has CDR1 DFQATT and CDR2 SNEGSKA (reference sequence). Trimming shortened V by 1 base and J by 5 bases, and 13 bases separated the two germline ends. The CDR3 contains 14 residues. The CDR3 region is CSARALDRGDTQYF. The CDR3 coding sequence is TGCAGTGCTAGAGCACTAGATAGAGGAGATACGCAGTATTTT.

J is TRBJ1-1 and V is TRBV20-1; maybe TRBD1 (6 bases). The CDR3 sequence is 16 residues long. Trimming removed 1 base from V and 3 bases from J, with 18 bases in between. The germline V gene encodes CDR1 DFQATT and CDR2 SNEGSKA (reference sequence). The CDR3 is CSARGIHPSGDTEAFF. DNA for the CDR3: TGCAGTGCTAGAGGCATCCACCCCTCAGGGGACACTGAAGCTTTCTTT.

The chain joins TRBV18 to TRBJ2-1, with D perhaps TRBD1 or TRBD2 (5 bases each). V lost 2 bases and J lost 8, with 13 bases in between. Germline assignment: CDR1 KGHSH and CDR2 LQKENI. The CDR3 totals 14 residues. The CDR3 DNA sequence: TGTGCCAGCTCACCAAGGAGGCAGGGCGATGAGCAGTTCTTC. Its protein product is CASSPRRQGDEQFF.

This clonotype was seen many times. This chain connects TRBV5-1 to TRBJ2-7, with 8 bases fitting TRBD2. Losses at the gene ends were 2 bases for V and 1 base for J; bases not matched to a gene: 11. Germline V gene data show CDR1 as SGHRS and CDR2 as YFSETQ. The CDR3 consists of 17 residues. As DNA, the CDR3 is TGCGCCAGCAGCTTCGAACCGATACTAGCGGTATCCTACGAGCAGTACTTC. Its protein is CASSFEPILAVSYEQYF.

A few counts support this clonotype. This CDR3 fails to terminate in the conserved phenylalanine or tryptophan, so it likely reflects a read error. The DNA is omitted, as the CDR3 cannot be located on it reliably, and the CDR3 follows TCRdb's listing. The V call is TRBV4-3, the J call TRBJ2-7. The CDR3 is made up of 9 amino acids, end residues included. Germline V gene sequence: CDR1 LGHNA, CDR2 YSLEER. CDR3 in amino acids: CASSQEVGS.

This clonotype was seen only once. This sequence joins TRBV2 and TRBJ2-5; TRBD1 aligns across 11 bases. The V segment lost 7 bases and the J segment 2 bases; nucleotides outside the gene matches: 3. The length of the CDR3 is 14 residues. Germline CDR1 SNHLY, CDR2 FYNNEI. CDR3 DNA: TGTGCCAGCACGGGACAGGGGGGACAAGAGACCCAGTACTTC. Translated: CASTGQGGQETQYF.

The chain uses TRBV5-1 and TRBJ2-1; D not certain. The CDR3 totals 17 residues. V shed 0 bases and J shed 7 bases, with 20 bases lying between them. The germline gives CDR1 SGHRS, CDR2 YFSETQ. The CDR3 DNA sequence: TGCGCCAGCAGCTTGGGGCTCCCTGGGGTAGTGAGGAATGAGCAGTTCTTC. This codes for CASSLGLPGVVRNEQFF. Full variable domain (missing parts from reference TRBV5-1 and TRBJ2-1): KAGVTQTPRYLIKTRGQQVTLSCSPISGHRSVSWYQQTPGQGLQFLFEYFSETQRNKGNFPGRFSGRQFSNSRSEMNVSTLELGDSALYLCASSLGLPGVVRNEQFFGPGTRLTVL.

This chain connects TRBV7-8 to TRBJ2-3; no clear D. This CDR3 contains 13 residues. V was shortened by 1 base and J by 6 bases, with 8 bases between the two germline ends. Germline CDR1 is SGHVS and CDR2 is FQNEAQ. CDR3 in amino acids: CASSLGVGDTQYF. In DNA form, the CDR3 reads TGTGCCAGCAGCTTAGGGGTGGGCGATACGCAGTATTTT. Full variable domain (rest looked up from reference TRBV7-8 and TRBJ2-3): GAGVSQSPRYKVAKRGQDVALRCDPISGHVSLFWYQQALGQGPEFLTYFQNEAQLDKSGLPSDRFFAERPEGSVSTLKIQRTQQEDSAVYLCASSLGVGDTQYFGPGTRLTVL.

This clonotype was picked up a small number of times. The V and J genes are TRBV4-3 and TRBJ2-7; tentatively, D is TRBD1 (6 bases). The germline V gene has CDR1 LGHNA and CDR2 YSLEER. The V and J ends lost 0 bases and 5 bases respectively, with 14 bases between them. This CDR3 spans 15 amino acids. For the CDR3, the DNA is TGCGCCAGCAGCCAAGATTTATTTAGGACAGACGAGCAGTACTTC. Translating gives CASSQDLFRTDEQYF.

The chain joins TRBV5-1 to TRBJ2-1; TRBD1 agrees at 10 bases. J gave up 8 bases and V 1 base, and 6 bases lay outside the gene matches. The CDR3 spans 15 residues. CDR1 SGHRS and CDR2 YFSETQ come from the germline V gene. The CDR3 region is CASSLTTGGLYEQFF. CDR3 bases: TGCGCCAGCAGCTTGACGACAGGGGGCTTATATGAGCAGTTCTTC.

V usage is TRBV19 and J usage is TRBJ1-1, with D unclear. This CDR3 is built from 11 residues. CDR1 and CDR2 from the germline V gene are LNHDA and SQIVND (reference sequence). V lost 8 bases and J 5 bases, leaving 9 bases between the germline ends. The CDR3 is CASRLATEAFF. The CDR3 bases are TGTGCCAGTCGGTTGGCAACTGAAGCTTTCTTT.

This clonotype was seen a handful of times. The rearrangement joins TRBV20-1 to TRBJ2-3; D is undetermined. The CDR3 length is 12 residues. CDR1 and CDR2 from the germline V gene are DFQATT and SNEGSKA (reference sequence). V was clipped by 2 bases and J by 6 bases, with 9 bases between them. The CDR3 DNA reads TGCAGTGCTAGATCCCCGGGCGATACGCAGTATTTT. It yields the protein CSARSPGDTQYF.

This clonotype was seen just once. The CDR3 protein is CASPVTGANVLTF. CDR3 nucleotides: TGTGCCAGTCCCGTTACCGGGGCCAACGTCCTGACTTTC. This chain connects TRBV19 to TRBJ2-6; the D is unclear. Germline lookup yields CDR1 LNHDA and CDR2 SQIVND (reference sequence). The CDR3 is made up of 13 amino acids. Trimming took 8 bases from V and 4 from J, leaving 9 bases between them.